At least ten counts were recorded for the clone carrying this T cell receptor (beta chain). Its antigen is currently unknown. cDNA was made by 5'RACE with 10-nucleotide random UMIs. Each CDR3 protein gets one entry after TCRdb re-called the 5' RACE reads with MiXCR. Among roughly 90,000 distinct CDR3 sequences listed, around 3.6% were seen once. The data belong to a study of neurological immune-mediated disorders. Study outcomes and limitations: Phylogenetic grouping assigned the repertoires of 18 of 34 multiple sclerosis patients to a single cluster of related CDR3 sequences. This cluster may be a repertoire-level signature. Neither clinical nor MRI features were associated with the multiple sclerosis repertoire cluster.

For the unsorted libraries, 2 million PBMCs stored at -80 C served as input. Sequencing was done on a sample of PBMCs. The receptor was derived from a woman in her fifties or sixties with multiple sclerosis.

The DNA of the CDR3 is TGCAGTGCGCGGGGACTAGCCTACAATGAGCAGTTCTTC. Encoded protein: CSARGLAYNEQFF. The chain links TRBV20-1 to TRBJ2-1; 8 nucleotides agree with TRBD2. V shed 6 bases and J 2 bases; nucleotides not matched to a gene: 3. CDR3 length equals 13 residues. Germline lookup yields CDR1 DFQATT and CDR2 SNEGSKA (reference sequence).